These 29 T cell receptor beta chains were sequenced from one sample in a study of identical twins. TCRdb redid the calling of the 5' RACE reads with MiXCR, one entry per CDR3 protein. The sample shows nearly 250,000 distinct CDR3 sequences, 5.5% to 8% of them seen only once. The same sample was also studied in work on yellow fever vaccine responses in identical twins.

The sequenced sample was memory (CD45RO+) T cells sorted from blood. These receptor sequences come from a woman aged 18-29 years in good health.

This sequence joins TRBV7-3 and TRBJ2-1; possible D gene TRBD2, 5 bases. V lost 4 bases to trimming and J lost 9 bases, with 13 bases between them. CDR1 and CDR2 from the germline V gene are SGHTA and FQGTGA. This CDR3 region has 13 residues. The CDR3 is CASSSTITAEQFF. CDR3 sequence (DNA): TGTGCCAGCAGCTCGACTATTACGGCTGAGCAGTTCTTC.

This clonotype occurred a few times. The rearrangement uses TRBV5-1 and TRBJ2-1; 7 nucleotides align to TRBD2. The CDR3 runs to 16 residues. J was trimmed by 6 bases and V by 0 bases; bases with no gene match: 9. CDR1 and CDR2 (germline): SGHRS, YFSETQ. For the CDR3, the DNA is TGCGCCAGCAGCTTGGCCGGAGGGAGGGCCTTCAATGAGCAGTTCTTC. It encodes CASSLAGGRAFNEQFF.

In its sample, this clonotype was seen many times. The CDR3 loop is CSARDEVREETQYF. As DNA, the CDR3 is TGCAGTGCTAGAGATGAGGTCAGGGAAGAGACCCAGTACTTC. V gene TRBV20-1 combines with J gene TRBJ2-5, with TRBD1 as a possible D gene (5 bases). The CDR3 sequence is 14 residues long. V lost 0 bases to trimming and J lost 3 bases, with 11 bases between them. Germline lookup yields CDR1 DFQATT and CDR2 SNEGSKA (reference sequence).

The CDR3 protein is CASSQDRRRDSSNQPQHF. As DNA, the CDR3 is TGCGCCAGCAGCCAAGATCGGCGGCGGGACAGTAGCAATCAGCCCCAGCATTTT. The V gene is TRBV4-1, the J gene TRBJ1-5; 7 bases are shared with TRBD1. V was pared by 0 bases and J by 0 bases, with 8 bases of the junction left unmatched. Germline V gives CDR1 MGHRA, CDR2 YSYEKL. This CDR3 contains 18 residues.

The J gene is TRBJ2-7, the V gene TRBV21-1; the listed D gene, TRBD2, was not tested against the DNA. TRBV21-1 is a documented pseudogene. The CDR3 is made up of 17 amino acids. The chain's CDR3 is CASSKAPTSGRAYEQYF. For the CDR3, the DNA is TGTGCCAGCAGCAAAGCCCCTACTAGCGGGAGGGCCTACGAGCAGTACTTC.

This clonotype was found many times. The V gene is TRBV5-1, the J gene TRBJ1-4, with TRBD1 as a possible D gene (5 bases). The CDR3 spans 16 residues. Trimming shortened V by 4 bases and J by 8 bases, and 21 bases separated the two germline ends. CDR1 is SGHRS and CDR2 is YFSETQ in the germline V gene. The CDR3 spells CASSPTRALRGEKLFF. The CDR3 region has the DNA TGCGCCAGCAGCCCAACCAGGGCCTTAAGGGGCGAAAAACTGTTTTTT.

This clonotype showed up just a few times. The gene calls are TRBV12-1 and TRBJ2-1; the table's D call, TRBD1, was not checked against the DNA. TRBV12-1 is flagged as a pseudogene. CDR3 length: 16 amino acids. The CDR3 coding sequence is TGTGCCAGCAGCAGCGGTCAGGATCCGCCTTCGACAGGGCGGTTCTTC. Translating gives CASSSGQDPPSTGRFF.

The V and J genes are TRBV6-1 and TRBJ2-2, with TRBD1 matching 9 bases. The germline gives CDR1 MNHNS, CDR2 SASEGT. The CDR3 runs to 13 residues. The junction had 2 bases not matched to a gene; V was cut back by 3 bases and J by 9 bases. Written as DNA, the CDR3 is TGTGCCAGCAGTGATACAGGGGGCCGGGAGCTGTTTTTT. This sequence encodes CASSDTGGRELFF.

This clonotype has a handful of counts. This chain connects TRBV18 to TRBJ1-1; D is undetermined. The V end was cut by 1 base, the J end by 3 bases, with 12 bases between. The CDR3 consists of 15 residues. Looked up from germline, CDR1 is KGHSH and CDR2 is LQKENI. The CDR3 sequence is CASSPQGNAHTEAFF. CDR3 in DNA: TGTGCCAGCTCACCACAAGGGAACGCTCACACTGAAGCTTTCTTT.

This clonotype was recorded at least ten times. The CDR3 sequence: CASSEEIREPSSYNEQFF. The CDR3 nucleotides are TGTGCCAGCAGTGAAGAAATCCGGGAGCCCTCGTCCTACAATGAGCAGTTCTTC. The rearrangement uses TRBV25-1 and TRBJ2-1; the D gene is possibly TRBD2 (6 bases). The CDR3 consists of 18 residues. Trimming removed 2 bases at V and 1 base at J, with 18 bases between. Germline V gene data show CDR1 as MGHDK and CDR2 as SYGVNS.

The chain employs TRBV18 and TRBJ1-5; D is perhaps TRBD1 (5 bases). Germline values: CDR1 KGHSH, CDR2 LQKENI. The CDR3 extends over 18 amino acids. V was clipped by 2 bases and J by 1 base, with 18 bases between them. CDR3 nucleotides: TGTGCCAGCTCACCAGATTATGCAGGGCGCTGGAGCAATCAGCCCCAGCATTTT. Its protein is CASSPDYAGRWSNQPQHF.

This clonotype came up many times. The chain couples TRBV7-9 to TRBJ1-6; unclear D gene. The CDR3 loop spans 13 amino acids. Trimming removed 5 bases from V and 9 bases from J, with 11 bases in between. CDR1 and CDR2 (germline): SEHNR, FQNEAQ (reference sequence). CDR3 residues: CASSQPGLSPLHF. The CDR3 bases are TGTGCCAGCAGCCAACCCGGACTTTCACCCCTCCACTTT.

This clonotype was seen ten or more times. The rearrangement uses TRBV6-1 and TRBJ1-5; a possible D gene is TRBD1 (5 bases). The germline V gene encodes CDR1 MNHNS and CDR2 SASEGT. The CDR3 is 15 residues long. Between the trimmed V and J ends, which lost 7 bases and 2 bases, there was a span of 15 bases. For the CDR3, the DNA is TGTGCCAGCACACGCGGGGGAGGCGGCAATCAGCCCCAGCATTTT. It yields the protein CASTRGGGGNQPQHF.

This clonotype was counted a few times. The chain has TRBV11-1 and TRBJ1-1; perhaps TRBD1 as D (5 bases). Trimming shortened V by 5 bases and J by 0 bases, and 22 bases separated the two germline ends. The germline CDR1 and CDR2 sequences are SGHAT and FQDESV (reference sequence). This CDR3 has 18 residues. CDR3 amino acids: CASSPRGAGTVLNTEAFF. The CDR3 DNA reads TGTGCCAGCAGCCCTAGGGGCGCGGGTACAGTATTGAACACTGAAGCTTTCTTT. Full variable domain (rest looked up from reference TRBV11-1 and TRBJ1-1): EAEVAQSPRYKITEKSQAVAFWCDPISGHATLYWYRQILGQGPELLVQFQDESVVDDSQLPKDRFSAERLKGVDSTLKIQPAELGDSAMYLCASSPRGAGTVLNTEAFFGQGTRLTVV.

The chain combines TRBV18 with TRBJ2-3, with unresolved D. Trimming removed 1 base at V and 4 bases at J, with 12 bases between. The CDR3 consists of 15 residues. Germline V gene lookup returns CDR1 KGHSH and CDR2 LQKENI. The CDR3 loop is CASSPQRRMPDTQYF. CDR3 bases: TGTGCCAGCTCACCACAGAGAAGGATGCCAGATACGCAGTATTTT. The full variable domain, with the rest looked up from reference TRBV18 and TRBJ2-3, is NAGVMQNPRHLVRRRGQEARLRCSPMKGHSHVYWYRQLPEEGLKFMVYLQKENIIDESGMPKERFSAEFPKEGPSILRIQQVVRGDSAAYFCASSPQRRMPDTQYFGPGTRLTVL.

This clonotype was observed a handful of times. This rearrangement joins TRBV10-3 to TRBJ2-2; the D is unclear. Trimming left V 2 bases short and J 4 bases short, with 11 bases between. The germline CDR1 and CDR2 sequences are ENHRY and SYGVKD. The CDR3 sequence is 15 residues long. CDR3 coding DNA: TGTGCCATCAGTGAGCGCTTCGGAATCACCGGGGAGCTGTTTTTT. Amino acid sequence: CAISERFGITGELFF.

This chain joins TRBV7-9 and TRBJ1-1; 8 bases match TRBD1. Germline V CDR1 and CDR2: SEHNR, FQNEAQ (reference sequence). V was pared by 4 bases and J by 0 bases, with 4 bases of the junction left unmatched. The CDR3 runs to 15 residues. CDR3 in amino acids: CASSYRTGMNTEAFF. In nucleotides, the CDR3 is TGTGCCAGCAGCTACAGGACAGGGATGAACACTGAAGCTTTCTTT. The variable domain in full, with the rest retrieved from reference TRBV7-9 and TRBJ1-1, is DTGVSQNPRHKITKRGQNVTFRCDPISEHNRLYWYRQTLGQGPEFLTYFQNEAQLEKSRLLSDRFSAERPKGSFSTLEIQRTEQGDSAMYLCASSYRTGMNTEAFFGQGTRLTVV.

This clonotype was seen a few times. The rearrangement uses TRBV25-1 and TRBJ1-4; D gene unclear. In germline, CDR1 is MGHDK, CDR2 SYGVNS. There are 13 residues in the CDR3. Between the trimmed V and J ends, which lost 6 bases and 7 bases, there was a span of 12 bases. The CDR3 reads CASSDWTGEKLFF. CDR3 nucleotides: TGTGCCAGCAGCGACTGGACGGGTGAAAAACTGTTTTTT.

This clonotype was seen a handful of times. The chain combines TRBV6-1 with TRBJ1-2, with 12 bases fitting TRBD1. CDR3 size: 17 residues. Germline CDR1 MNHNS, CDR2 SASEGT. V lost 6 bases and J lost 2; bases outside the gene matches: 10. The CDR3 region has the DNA TGTGCCAGCAGCAGGGGGGGACAGGGGGCGATCAACTATGGCTACACCTTC. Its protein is CASSRGGQGAINYGYTF.

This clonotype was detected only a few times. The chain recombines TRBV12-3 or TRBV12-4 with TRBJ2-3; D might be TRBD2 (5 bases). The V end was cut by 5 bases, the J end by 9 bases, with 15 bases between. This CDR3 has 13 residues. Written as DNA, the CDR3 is TGTGCCAGCAGTGACTCCCGACTAATGACGCAGTATTTT. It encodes CASSDSRLMTQYF.

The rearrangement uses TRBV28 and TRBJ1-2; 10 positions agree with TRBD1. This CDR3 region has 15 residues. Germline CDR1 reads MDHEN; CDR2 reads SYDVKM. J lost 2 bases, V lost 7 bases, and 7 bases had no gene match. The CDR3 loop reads CASMGQGTLNYGYTF. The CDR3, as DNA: TGTGCCAGCATGGGACAGGGGACTTTGAACTATGGCTACACCTTC.

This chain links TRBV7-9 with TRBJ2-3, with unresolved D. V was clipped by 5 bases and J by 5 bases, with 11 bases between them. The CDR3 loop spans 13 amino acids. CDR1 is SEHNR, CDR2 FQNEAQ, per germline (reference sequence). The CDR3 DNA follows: TGTGCCAGCAGCCTTTACCAGGAAGATACGCAGTATTTT. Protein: CASSLYQEDTQYF.

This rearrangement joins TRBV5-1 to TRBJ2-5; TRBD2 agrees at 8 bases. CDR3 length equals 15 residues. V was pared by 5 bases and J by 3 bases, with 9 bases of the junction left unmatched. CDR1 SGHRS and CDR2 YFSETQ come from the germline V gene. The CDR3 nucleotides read TGCGCCAGCAGGTACCTAGGGCGGGAGGAAGAGACCCAGTACTTC. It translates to CASRYLGREEETQYF.

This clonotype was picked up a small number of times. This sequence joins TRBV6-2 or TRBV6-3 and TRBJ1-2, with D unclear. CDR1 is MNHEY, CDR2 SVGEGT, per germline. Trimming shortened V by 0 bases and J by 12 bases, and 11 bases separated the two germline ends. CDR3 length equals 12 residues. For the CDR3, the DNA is TGTGCCAGCAGTTACTCACAAGGCAAAGACACCTTC. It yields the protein CASSYSQGKDTF.

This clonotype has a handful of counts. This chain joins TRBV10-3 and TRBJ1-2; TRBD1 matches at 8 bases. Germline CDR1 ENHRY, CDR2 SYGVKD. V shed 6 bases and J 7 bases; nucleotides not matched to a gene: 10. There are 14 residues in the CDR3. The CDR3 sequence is CAISPGGIGFGYTF. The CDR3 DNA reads TGTGCCATCAGCCCAGGGGGCATAGGTTTTGGCTACACCTTC.

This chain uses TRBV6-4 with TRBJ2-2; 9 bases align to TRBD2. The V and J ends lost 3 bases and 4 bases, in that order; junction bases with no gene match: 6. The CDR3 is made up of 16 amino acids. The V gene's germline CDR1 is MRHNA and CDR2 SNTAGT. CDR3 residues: CASSEAGGRITGELFF. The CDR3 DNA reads TGTGCCAGCAGTGAGGCGGGAGGGCGGATCACCGGGGAGCTGTTTTTT.

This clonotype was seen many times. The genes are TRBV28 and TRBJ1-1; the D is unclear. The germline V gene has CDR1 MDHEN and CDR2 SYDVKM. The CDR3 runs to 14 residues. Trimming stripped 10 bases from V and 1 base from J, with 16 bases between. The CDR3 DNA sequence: TGTGCCAACAGACGTGGACGGACGAACACTGAAGCTTTCTTT. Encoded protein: CANRRGRTNTEAFF. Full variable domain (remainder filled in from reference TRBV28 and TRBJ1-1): DVKVTQSSRYLVKRTGEKVFLECVQDMDHENMFWYRQDPGLGLRLIYFSYDVKMKEKGDIPEGYSVSREKKERFSLILESASTNQTSMYLCANRRGRTNTEAFFGQGTRLTVV.

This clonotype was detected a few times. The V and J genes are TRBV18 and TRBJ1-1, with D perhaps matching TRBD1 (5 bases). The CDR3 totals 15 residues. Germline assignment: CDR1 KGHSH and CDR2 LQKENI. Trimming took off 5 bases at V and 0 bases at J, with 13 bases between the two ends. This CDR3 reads CASSAGQGMNTEAFF. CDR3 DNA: TGTGCCAGCTCAGCGGGTCAGGGCATGAACACTGAAGCTTTCTTT. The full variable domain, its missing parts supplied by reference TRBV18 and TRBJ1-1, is NAGVMQNPRHLVRRRGQEARLRCSPMKGHSHVYWYRQLPEEGLKFMVYLQKENIIDESGMPKERFSAEFPKEGPSILRIQQVVRGDSAAYFCASSAGQGMNTEAFFGQGTRLTVV.

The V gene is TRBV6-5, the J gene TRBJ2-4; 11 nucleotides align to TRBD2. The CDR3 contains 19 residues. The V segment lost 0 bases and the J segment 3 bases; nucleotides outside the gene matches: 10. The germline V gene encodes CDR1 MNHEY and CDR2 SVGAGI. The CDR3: CASSYSSSGGARVKNIQYF. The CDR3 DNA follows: TGTGCCAGCAGTTACTCCAGTAGCGGGGGGGCGAGGGTCAAAAACATTCAGTACTTC.